The T cell receptor beta chain described here comes from a study of blood T cell repertoires in COVID-19. This clone was counted once. Per germline, CDR1 MDHEN and CDR2 SYDVKM. V shed 2 bases, J shed 6 bases, and the junction held 12 bases outside the gene matches. The CDR3 contains 16 residues. The method was immunoSEQ multiplex PCR; TCRdb's version includes in-frame clones alone and lacks a portion of them. The data contain about 58,000 clones, roughly 89% of them singletons. The TCR originated in a man between 60 and 75 years old with active COVID-19. The J gene is TRBJ2-7, the V gene TRBV28; 8 nucleotides align to TRBD1. Sequencing was carried out using peripheral blood. The CDR3: CASSLRLGRGPLEQYF. CDR3 in DNA: TGTGCCAGCAGTTTAAGGTTGGGCAGGGGGCCCCTCGAGCAGTACTTC.